The present entry profiles one T cell receptor beta chain with its context. What this receptor recognizes is not known. The input lacks base qualities; no much larger clone sits a single base away. The data stem from a study of blood T cell repertoires in COVID-19 (dated by TCRdb to 2020 to 2021). The study in broad terms: Samples covering the acute and convalescent phases of COVID-19 were provided by collaborators in the United States, Italy and Spain. The samples were drawn from the first 160 participants of the ongoing ImmuneRACE study and from 1,254 subjects provided by 6 global collaborators. The dataset comprised deeply sampled blood TCRbeta repertoires from subjects exposed to, actively infected with, or recovered from COVID-19. The material from the prospective study consisted of cDNA or gDNA derived from T cells, B-cell-depleted T cells, or PBMCs. Sample metadata almost always included a de-identified subject ID, COVID-19 status, age in years and sex. The repertoires were released in a freely available public database meant as a resource for research on the immune response to SARS-CoV-2. HLA class I and class II types, where available, came from metadata supplied by the sample provider rather than from assay-based typing.

The immunoSEQ Assay, a bias-controlled multiplex PCR, was used to amplify TCRbeta CDR3 regions from genomic DNA. Regarding the original processing steps: Within the assay, amplification of reference gene primers was used to estimate how many nucleated cells each sample contained. To quantify the absolute abundance of each unique TCRbeta CDR3 rearrangement, sequence reads were collapsed and filtered. Productive Simpson clonality was computed per sample as the square root of Simpson's diversity index over productive rearrangements. As stored in TCRdb, this immuneACCESS dataset retains in-frame rearrangements with V and J assigned. A fraction of the clones does not appear; measured against another copy, unresolved V genes explain less than half of the discrepancy, and the remainder lacks a known reason. The V and J calls and the clone size are those of that table, but D and trimming were determined from the DNA. The sample profile shows 35,000 to 50,000 clones; around 93% of them were found once. The top ten clonotypes cover about 15% of the sample.

Whole blood was collected in K2EDTA tubes by collaborating institutions according to the institutions' own protocols. For TCRbeta analysis, collaborator samples were shipped as frozen whole blood, as isolated PBMCs, or as DNA extracted from either sample type. Trimming removed 1 base from V and 3 bases from J, leaving 12 bases between the germline ends. According to the germline V gene, CDR1 reads SGHTA and CDR2 reads FQGTGA. The CDR3 covers 15 residues, taking in both the cysteine and the phenylalanine. The retained sequence is limited to the CDR3, 45 bases, with the frame set at the first base. On the study overall, not on this receptor specifically: The amount of clinical and demographic metadata varied by source and participant and was provided uncurated.

The sequence derives from a woman between 25 and 40 years old in a cohort sampled during active COVID-19. The sequenced sample was peripheral blood. The V and J segments used are TRBV7-3 and TRBJ2-5, and possibly TRBD2, on 7 matching bases. In nucleotide form, the sequence is TGTGCCAGCAGCTTAATAGGGGGGGACGAAGAGACCCAGTACTTC. This encodes CASSLIGGDEETQYF.